The 3 T cell receptor beta chains below were found in one sample sequenced in a study of control samples from healthy donors and cancer patients. The assay was immunoSEQ multiplex PCR, and TCRdb's table has in-frame clones only and misses some. In the table there are some 100,000 clones, more than 85% of which are singletons. The sequenced sample was blood. These receptors all stem from a man aged 25-45 years in good health.

This chain uses TRBV19 with TRBJ2-2; 13 bases are shared with TRBD2. Per germline, CDR1 LNHDA and CDR2 SQIVND (reference sequence). The CDR3 runs 16 residues. Losses at the gene ends were 6 bases for V and 0 bases for J; bases not matched to a gene: 1. CDR3 coding DNA: TGTGCCAGTAGGACTAGCGGGGGGACGAACACCGGGGAGCTGTTTTTT. Its translation is CASRTSGGTNTGELFF.

The V gene is TRBV12-3 or TRBV12-4, the J gene TRBJ2-7, with no clear D. Trimming removed 2 bases from V and 3 bases from J, with 8 bases in between. This CDR3 contains 13 residues. CDR3 nucleotide sequence: TGTGCCAGCAGTTTACTATACCTCTACGAGCAGTACTTC. This translates into CASSLLYLYEQYF.

The chain links TRBV11-2 to TRBJ2-6; TRBD2 matches at 10 bases. The trim removed 1 base at V and 0 bases at J, leaving 6 bases unmatched. Germline V CDR1 and CDR2: SGHAT, FQNNGV. There are 19 residues in the CDR3. The CDR3 nucleotides are TGTGCCAGCAGCTTAGCCCCAGCGGGAGGGACCTCTGGGGCCAACGTCCTGACTTTC. This encodes CASSLAPAGGTSGANVLTF.